This TCR beta chain was profiled in a study of Graves' ophthalmopathy and Graves' hyperthyroidism. The authors amplified TCR beta CDR3 regions, and they did so from RNA transcripts for repertoire sequencing. HTBI primers served in a first-round RT-PCR, which a second-round multiplex PCR followed. MiXCR, applied by TCRdb to the multiplex PCR reads, yields one record per CDR3 protein. The sample records almost 750,000 distinct CDR3 sequences, approximately 40% being singletons. This clonotype was seen only a few times. Moderate-to-severe activity, CAS ≥3, NOSPECS ≥4 and duration under 3 months were recorded for donors with ophthalmopathy. This TCR came from an adult man with Graves' ophthalmopathy. Sequencing used peripheral blood.

CDR3: CSARPPDKILAFF. The CDR3 DNA reads TGCAGTGCTAGACCCCCAGACAAGATCTTGGCTTTCTTT. The chain recombines TRBV20-1 with TRBJ1-1; D is ambiguous. Germline lookup yields CDR1 DFQATT and CDR2 SNEGSKA (reference sequence). This CDR3 contains 13 residues. Trimming removed 2 bases at V and 11 bases at J, with 18 bases between.